These T cell receptor beta chains were read from a single sample in a study of cytomegalovirus exposure and HLA in healthy donors. Profiled with immunoSEQ multiplex PCR; TCRdb holds only in-frame clones, not every one. The data show some 160,000 clones, around 83% seen once. The source material was PBMCs. These receptors originate from a man in his forties or fifties in good health and CMV-seropositive. Each CDR3 is given with its conserved first and last residue. Each record gives: D gene, clone size, J gene, V gene, CDR3 protein, CDR3 DNA. A D gene is named only where the DNA matches it firmly. The size field is filled for only some rows; it gives once, few, many or a size class.

-	-	TRBJ1-5	TRBV12-2	CASRLRAEQGQGQPQHF	TGTGCAAGTCGCTTAAGAGCAGAACAGGGGCAGGGACAGCCCCAGCATTTT
-	-	TRBJ1-2	TRBV7-8	CASSLVGDGYTF	TGTGCCAGCAGCTTAGTCGGGGATGGCTACACCTTC
-	-	TRBJ2-3	TRBV6-6	CASSHTTDTQYF	TGTGCCAGCAGTCACACCACAGATACGCAGTATTTT
-	-	TRBJ1-1	TRBV19	CASSMILAGTEAFF	TGTGCCAGTAGTATGATCCTGGCGGGCACTGAAGCTTTCTTT
TRBD1	-	TRBJ1-4	TRBV18	CASSPRDRVDEKLFF	TGTGCCAGCTCCCCCCGGGACAGGGTGGACGAAAAACTGTTTTTT
TRBD2	-	TRBJ2-7	TRBV15	CATSRGGSGGYEQYF	TGTGCCACCAGCAGAGGAGGTAGCGGGGGTTACGAGCAGTACTTC
-	-	TRBJ1-1	TRBV10-2	CASSLGGENTEAFF	TGCGCCAGCAGTCTGGGGGGGGAGAACACTGAAGCTTTCTTT
-	-	TRBJ1-1	TRBV16	CASSQSNRFGNTEAFF	TGTGCCAGCAGCCAATCGAACCGGTTCGGGAACACTGAAGCTTTCTTT
TRBD1	-	TRBJ2-7	TRBV5-1	CASSFSDRADLYEQYF	TGCGCCAGCAGCTTTTCCGACAGGGCGGATCTCTACGAGCAGTACTTC
TRBD1	-	TRBJ2-6	TRBV7-6	CASSSKGSGQGMKGANVLTF	TGTGCCAGCAGCTCCAAAGGATCGGGACAGGGGATGAAGGGGGCCAACGTCCTGACTTTC
-	-	TRBJ1-1	TRBV19	CASSTGPLKAEAFF	TGTGCCAGTAGCACAGGGCCTTTAAAGGCTGAAGCTTTCTTT
-	-	TRBJ1-2	TRBV19	CASTLGRDYGYTF	TGTGCCAGTACCCTGGGCAGGGACTATGGCTACACCTTC
-	-	TRBJ2-4	TRBV11-3	CASSSPDRRDIQYF	TGTGCCAGCAGCTCCCCGGACAGGAGGGACATTCAGTACTTC
-	-	TRBJ2-1	TRBV6-5	CASSSGSLNNEQFF	TGTGCCAGCAGTTCGGGTTCCCTAAACAATGAGCAGTTCTTC
TRBD1	many	TRBJ2-1	TRBV6-4	CASGPGGYNEQFF	TGTGCCAGCGGGCCAGGGGGTTACAATGAGCAGTTCTTC
TRBD2	-	TRBJ2-3	TRBV12-5	CASGLGSGNTDTQYF	TGTGCTAGTGGTTTGGGGAGCGGGAACACAGATACGCAGTATTTT
TRBD1	-	TRBJ1-6	TRBV27	CASSPSTGVRNSPLHF	TGTGCCAGCAGTCCCTCGACAGGGGTTCGAAATTCACCCCTCCACTTT